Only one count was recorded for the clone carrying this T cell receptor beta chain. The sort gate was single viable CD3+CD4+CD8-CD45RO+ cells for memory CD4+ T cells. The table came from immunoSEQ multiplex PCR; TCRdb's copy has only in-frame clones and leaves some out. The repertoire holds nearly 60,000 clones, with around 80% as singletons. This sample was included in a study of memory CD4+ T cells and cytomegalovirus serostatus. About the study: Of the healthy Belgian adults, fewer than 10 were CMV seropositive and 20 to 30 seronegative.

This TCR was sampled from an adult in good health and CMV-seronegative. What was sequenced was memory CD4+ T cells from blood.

CDR3 nucleotides: TGCGCCAGCAGCTTGGCCCGGGGCACCGGGGAGCTGTTTTTT. Its translation is CASSLARGTGELFF. The chain employs TRBV5-1 and TRBJ2-2; D might be TRBD2 (5 bases). This CDR3 spans 14 amino acids. Germline V CDR1 and CDR2: SGHRS, YFSETQ. V lost 0 bases and J 4 bases, leaving 7 bases between the germline ends.